Listed below are T cell receptor beta chains from one sample, sequenced in a study of CD8+CD57+ T cells in acquired aplastic anemia. TCRdb independently ran MiXCR on the reads; one entry per CDR3 protein. This table holds some 410,000 distinct CDR3 sequences, 65% to 75% found once. The material sequenced was sorted CD4+, CD8+, or CD8+CD57+ T cells (not recorded which) from PBMCs. Receptors were obtained from a human donor in good health, serving as a control. Both conserved end residues are part of each CDR3. The D gene is left open where the match is weak. Clone size is stated in some rows and not others, as once, few, many or a class when expanded.

d_call,clone_size,v_call,j_call,cdr3_aa,cdr3_nt
NA,once,TRBV14,TRBJ2-3,CASSLTGPRDARYF,TGTGCCAGCAGCTTAACAGGTCCGAGAGATGCGCGGTATTTT
TRBD2,NA,TRBV12-3/TRBV12-4,TRBJ2-3,CASTPEGGGTDTQYF,TGTGCCAGCACCCCAGAAGGCGGGGGGACAGATACGCAGTATTTT
NA,NA,TRBV20-1,TRBJ2-7,CSAPVGAGRSYEQYF,TGCAGTGCGCCCGTGGGGGCGGGGCGTTCCTACGAGCAGTACTTC
NA,many,TRBV6-1,TRBJ1-1,CASSNPNQAFF,TGTGCCAGCAGCAACCCCAATCAGGCTTTCTTT
NA,few,TRBV7-9,TRBJ1-1,CASSLDHGGNTEAFF,TGTGCCAGCAGCTTAGACCATGGAGGCAACACTGAAGCTTTCTTT
NA,NA,TRBV7-2,TRBJ1-2,CASSNGLGGYGYTF,TGTGCCAGCAGCAATGGGTTGGGGGGGTATGGCTACACCTTC
TRBD1,NA,TRBV7-9,TRBJ1-6,CASSLGTGSSSPLHF,TGTGCCAGCAGCTTAGGGACAGGGAGTTCTTCACCCCTCCACTTT
TRBD1,NA,TRBV20-1,TRBJ2-7,CSARAGGAYLAEYF,TGCAGTGCTAGAGCAGGGGGCGCGTATCTCGCGGAGTACTTC
NA,NA,TRBV12-3/TRBV12-4,TRBJ2-5,CASSRAKTQYF,TGTGCCAGCAGTAGAGCAAAAACCCAGTACTTC
TRBD1,NA,TRBV20-1,TRBJ2-7,CSARGDRENQYF,TGCAGTGCTAGAGGGGACAGGGAGAATCAGTACTTC
NA,many,TRBV12-3/TRBV12-4,TRBJ2-5,CASSLGAWGRTQYF,TGTGCCAGCAGTTTAGGGGCTTGGGGAAGGACCCAGTACTTC
NA,few,TRBV2,TRBJ2-1,CASSRGRRVGGEQFF,TGTGCCAGCAGTAGGGGACGCCGCGTAGGGGGTGAGCAGTTCTTC
TRBD1,few,TRBV6-1,TRBJ1-5,CASSEAAGQAFRHF,TGTGCCAGCAGTGAAGCGGCAGGACAGGCCTTTCGGCATTTT
TRBD2,NA,TRBV20-1,TRBJ2-6,CSARDLGGRAGVGANVLTF,TGCAGTGCTAGGGACCTTGGCGGGAGAGCAGGTGTTGGGGCCAACGTCCTGACTTTC
NA,many,TRBV7-2,TRBJ1-2,CASSLGEGYYGYTF,TGTGCCAGCAGCTTAGGCGAGGGGTACTATGGCTACACCTTC
TRBD1,few,TRBV6-2/TRBV6-3,TRBJ1-3,CASSGTGRNTIYF,TGTGCCAGCAGCGGGACAGGAAGAAACACCATATATTTT
NA,NA,TRBV7-9,TRBJ2-6,CASSLARARSSGANVLTF,TGTGCCAGCAGCTTAGCGAGAGCGAGAAGCTCTGGGGCCAACGTCCTGACTTTC
NA,NA,TRBV5-1,TRBJ1-1,CASSSQTPEAFF,TGCGCCAGCAGCTCCCAAACCCCAGAAGCTTTCTTT
TRBD1,many,TRBV11-3,TRBJ2-2,CASSPGTGLDTGELFF,TGTGCCAGCAGCCCGGGGACAGGGTTGGACACCGGGGAGCTGTTTTTT
TRBD2,NA,TRBV19,TRBJ2-5,CASSMGRAGTYEQYFF,TGTGCCAGTAGTATGGGACGAGCGGGAACCTACGAGCAGTACTTCTTC
TRBD1,NA,TRBV10-1,TRBJ1-2,CASSEGTGDGYTF,TGCGCCAGCAGTGAAGGGACAGGGGATGGCTACACCTTC
NA,NA,TRBV29-1,TRBJ2-5,CSVEDREVQYF,TGCAGCGTTGAAGATCGAGAGGTCCAGTACTTC
TRBD1,few,TRBV25-1,TRBJ2-2,CASSNRGNGELFF,TGTGCCAGCAGTAACAGGGGTAACGGGGAGCTGTTTTTT
TRBD1,many,TRBV15,TRBJ2-5,CATSSYRGGQETQYF,TGTGCCACCAGCAGTTACAGGGGCGGCCAAGAGACCCAGTACTTC
NA,NA,TRBV2,TRBJ2-7,CASSTTGGMYGQYF,TGTGCCAGCAGCACGACAGGAGGCATGTACGGGCAGTACTTC
NA,many,TRBV20-1,TRBJ2-5,CSARGQVGLTKETQYF,TGCAGTGCTAGAGGACAGGTGGGACTTACCAAAGAGACCCAGTACTTC
NA,once,TRBV7-3,TRBJ2-5,CASSQVRDAVWNF,TGCGCCAGCAGCCAAGTTAGGGACGCGGTTTGGAACTTC
NA,NA,TRBV7-2,TRBJ1-2,CASSPTGGVYGYTF,TGTGCCAGCAGTCCAACGGGTGGGGTCTATGGCTACACCTTC
TRBD1,NA,TRBV29-1,TRBJ1-5,CSVQDTGALNQPQHF,TGCAGTGTTCAAGATACAGGGGCACTCAATCAGCCCCAGCATTTT
TRBD1,NA,TRBV20-1,TRBJ2-2,CSARDRTGLWELFF,TGCAGTGCTAGAGACCGGACAGGATTGTGGGAGCTGTTTTTT
NA,NA,TRBV7-2,TRBJ1-2,CASSPRSGGGYTF,TGTGCCAGCAGCCCTAGGAGCGGAGGGGGCTACACCTTC
NA,many,TRBV20-1,TRBJ1-2,CSALDGRYGYTF,TGCAGTGCTCTAGACGGGAGATATGGCTACACCTTC
NA,few,TRBV6-2/TRBV6-3,TRBJ2-5,CASSYFGGLETQYF,TGTGCCAGCAGTTATTTCGGGGGGCTGGAGACCCAGTACTTC
NA,many,TRBV28,TRBJ2-6,CASSTYSGANVLTF,TGTGCCAGCAGTACCTACTCTGGGGCCAACGTCCTGACTTTC
NA,NA,TRBV18,TRBJ1-1,CASSSGMMNTEAFF,TGTGCCAGCTCATCAGGAATGATGAACACTGAAGCTTTCTTT
NA,NA,TRBV5-5,TRBJ1-2,CASSKDRQRGYTF,TGTGCCAGCAGCAAAGACCGCCAGAGAGGCTACACCTTC
TRBD2,many,TRBV7-7,TRBJ2-1,CAKPAGGPISSYNEQFF,TGTGCCAAGCCAGCGGGGGGGCCAATAAGCTCCTACAATGAGCAGTTCTTC
NA,NA,TRBV7-8,TRBJ1-2,CASSQSNHCNSPLYTF,TGTGCCAGCAGCCAATCGAACCACTGTAATTCACCCCTCTACACCTTC
NA,NA,TRBV7-9,TRBJ2-7,CASSLEVRGSYTQYF,TGTGCCAGCAGCCTAGAGGTTAGGGGAAGCTACACGCAGTACTTC
NA,many,TRBV18,TRBJ1-1,CASSQGSTEAFF,TGTGCCAGCTCACAGGGATCCACTGAAGCTTTCTTT
NA,many,TRBV20-1,TRBJ1-5,CSAQTGTDSNQPQHF,TGCAGTGCTCAAACCGGGACGGATAGCAATCAGCCCCAGCATTTT
TRBD1,many,TRBV6-5,TRBJ2-5,CASTRWGQRFF,TGTGCCAGCACCCGGTGGGGACAGAGGTTCTTC
TRBD1,NA,TRBV20-1,TRBJ2-7,CSARQGAYEQHF,TGCAGTGCTAGACAGGGGGCTTACGAGCAGCACTTC
NA,many,TRBV20-1,TRBJ2-6,CSAMRVLSF,TGCAGTGCTATGAGGGTCCTGTCTTTC
NA,many,TRBV6-6,TRBJ1-2,CASSYFSDRSGNYGYTF,TGTGCCAGCAGTTATTTTTCCGACCGATCGGGCAACTATGGCTACACCTTC
NA,NA,TRBV15,TRBJ2-7,CATSSDGGARGQYF,TGTGCCACCAGCAGTGACGGCGGGGCTCGTGGGCAGTACTTC
NA,many,TRBV5-1,TRBJ2-1,CASSNSDNEQFF,TGCGCCAGCAGCAACAGTGACAATGAGCAGTTCTTC